The source of this T cell receptor (beta chain) is a study of blood T cells in healthy people across ages. Findings of the study overall: Per million T cells, the diversity of TCR beta decreased roughly linearly as age advanced. Naive CD4+ cell counts and diversity both ran higher in long-lived than in aged donors. Estimates drawn from one million T cells were deemed to understate diversity.

A second roughly 6 to 11 cycle PCR used barcoded and J-beta primers. From the 5' RACE reads, TCRdb called clonotypes with MiXCR, one entry per CDR3 protein. This sample yields just under 900,000 distinct CDR3 sequences, of which 29% are seen a single time; around a sixth belongs to the top ten. In the case of this clonotype: Its matching antigen is unknown.

The CDR3 is 13 amino acids. V lost 8 bases to trimming and J lost 2 bases, with 11 bases between them. Per germline, CDR1 SGHRS and CDR2 YFSETQ. Sequences were obtained from blood. The rearrangement links TRBV5-1 to TRBJ1-5; no firm D call. The TCR comes from a woman aged 80 or over in good health. CDR3 in amino acids: CARGYRGNQPQHF. CDR3 nucleotide sequence: TGCGCCAGGGGGTATAGGGGCAATCAGCCCCAGCATTTT.